The entry below describes one T cell receptor (beta chain). Its antigen is unknown. Unmatched junction bases numbered 11, after V lost 6 bases and J lost 7 bases. Germline V gene lookup returns CDR1 MNHEY and CDR2 SMNVEV (reference sequence). This CDR3 has 14 residues. This sample is part of a study of blood T cells in healthy people across ages. General study points: Greater diversity and more naive CD4+ cells were seen in long-lived donors than in aged donors.

RNA extraction gave at least 5.5 micrograms of total RNA per sample. Next came a second PCR, run for about 7 to 11 cycles, which used a sample-barcoded 5' primer along with a J-beta primer mix. Sequencing yielded, for each sample, at least 2.5 million paired-end reads carrying CDR3. Via MiXCR, TCRdb re-called the 5' RACE reads, giving one row per CDR3 protein. The sample lists roughly 800,000 distinct CDR3 sequences, around a quarter occurring once. These data were also filed under a second study, of T cells of mothers and their children.

The clonotype comes from a boy younger than 18 in good health. The sequenced sample was blood. The chain has TRBV27 and TRBJ2-7; 8 bases align to TRBD1. CDR3 DNA sequence: TGTGCCAGCAGGCCGGGACAGGAGTTGGGGGAGCAGTACTTC. Its translation is CASRPGQELGEQYF.